This TCR beta chain was sequenced for a study of T cells in Graves' hyperthyroidism and ophthalmopathy. The V end lost 5 bases, the J end lost 2 bases, and 10 bases lay between the germline ends. The CDR3 is 13 amino acids. Germline CDR1 MNHNS, CDR2 SASEGT. The investigators amplified TCR beta CDR3 regions from RNA transcripts. First-round RT-PCR of the TCR CDR3 relied on the HTBI primer set. TCRdb analysed the multiplex PCR reads with MiXCR anew, one entry per CDR3 protein. The sample carries roughly 510,000 distinct CDR3 sequences, 20% to 25% recorded once. The chain recombines TRBV6-1 with TRBJ2-7; TRBD1 is a possible D gene (5 bases). The sequence came from a man between 18 and 35 years old with Graves' hyperthyroidism. Sequencing input: blood. This CDR3 is CASSTGFTYEQYF. The DNA of the CDR3 is TGTGCCAGCAGTACAGGTTTTACCTACGAGCAGTACTTC.